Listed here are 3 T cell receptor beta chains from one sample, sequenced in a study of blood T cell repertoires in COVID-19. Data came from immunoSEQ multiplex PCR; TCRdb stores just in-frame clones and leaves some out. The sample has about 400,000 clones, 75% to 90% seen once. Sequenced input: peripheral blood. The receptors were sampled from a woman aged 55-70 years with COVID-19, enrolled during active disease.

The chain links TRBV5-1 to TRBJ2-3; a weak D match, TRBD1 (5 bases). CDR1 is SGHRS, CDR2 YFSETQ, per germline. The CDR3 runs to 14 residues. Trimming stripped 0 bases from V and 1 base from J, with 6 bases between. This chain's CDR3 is CASSLGGGTDTQYF. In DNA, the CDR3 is TGCGCCAGCAGCTTGGGGGGCGGCACAGATACGCAGTATTTT.

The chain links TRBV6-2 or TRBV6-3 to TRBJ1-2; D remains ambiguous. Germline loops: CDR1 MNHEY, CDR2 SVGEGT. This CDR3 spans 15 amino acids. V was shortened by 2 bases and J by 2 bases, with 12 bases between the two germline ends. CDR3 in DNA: TGTGCCAGCAGTTACGGTCAGCGGATCAACTATGGCTACACCTTC. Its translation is CASSYGQRINYGYTF.

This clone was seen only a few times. The CDR3 DNA reads as TGTGCCATCAGTGAGTCGGTGGCAGTCGGGCAGCCCCAGCATTTT. It encodes CAISESVAVGQPQHF. The V gene is TRBV10-3, the J gene TRBJ1-5; D is unclear. Germline V lookup: CDR1 ENHRY, CDR2 SYGVKD. The CDR3 length is 15 residues. The V end was cut by 0 bases, the J end by 7 bases, with 13 bases between.